This T cell receptor beta chain was observed in a study of cytomegalovirus exposure and HLA in healthy donors. In regard to this clone: Antigen unknown.

Overall study results and limits: A later examination showed that TCR association rates differed by HLA locus, with DRB1 most and HLA-C fewest.

Use of 60 Vbeta and 13 Jbeta primers characterized the PCR. Sequenced by immunoSEQ multiplex PCR; TCRdb stores in-frame clones only, minus some. The sample shows approximately 170,000 clones, around 85% of them seen only once. CDR3 size: 16 residues. Trimming took 1 base from V and 0 from J, leaving 9 bases between them. Germline CDR1 MDHEN, CDR2 SYDVKM. This receptor was identified in a boy between 2 and 15 years old in good health and CMV-seronegative. V gene TRBV28 combines with J gene TRBJ1-4, with D possibly matching TRBD1 (5 bases). The sequencing input was PBMCs. As DNA, the CDR3 is TGTGCCAGCAGTTTATTCTCGGGGGCAACTAATGAAAAACTGTTTTTT. Its protein product is CASSLFSGATNEKLFF.